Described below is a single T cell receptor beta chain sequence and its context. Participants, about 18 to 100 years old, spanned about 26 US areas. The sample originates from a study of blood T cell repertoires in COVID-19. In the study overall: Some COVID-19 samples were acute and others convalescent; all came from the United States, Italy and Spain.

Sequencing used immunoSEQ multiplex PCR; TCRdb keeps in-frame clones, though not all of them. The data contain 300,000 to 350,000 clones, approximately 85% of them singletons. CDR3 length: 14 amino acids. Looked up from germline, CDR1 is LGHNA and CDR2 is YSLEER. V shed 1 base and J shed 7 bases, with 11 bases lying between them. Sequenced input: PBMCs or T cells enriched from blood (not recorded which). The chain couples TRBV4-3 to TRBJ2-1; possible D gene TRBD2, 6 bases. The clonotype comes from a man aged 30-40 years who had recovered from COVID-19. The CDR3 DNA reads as TGCGCCAGCAGCCAAGGAGGCCTAGCGAATGAGCAGTTCTTC. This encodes CASSQGGLANEQFF.